Each of the 3 T cell receptor beta chains below was sequenced from the same sample in a study of blood T cell repertoires in COVID-19. Profiling relied on immunoSEQ multiplex PCR, and the TCRdb table lists in-frame clones only, not all of them. The sample lists more than 200,000 clones; 70% to 85% were seen once. The specimen was peripheral blood. These TCRs come from a man older than 75 with acute or convalescent COVID-19.

The rearrangement joins TRBV5-1 to TRBJ1-2; D possibly corresponds to TRBD1 (6 bases). The CDR3 runs to 14 residues. Trimming left V 4 bases short and J 0 bases short, with 10 bases between. Germline V lookup: CDR1 SGHRS, CDR2 YFSETQ. The CDR3 DNA sequence: TGCGCCAGCAGCCGGGACAACTCTAACTATGGCTACACCTTC. Its translation: CASSRDNSNYGYTF.

V is TRBV5-1 and J is TRBJ2-5; 7 positions match TRBD2. This CDR3 contains 13 residues. Germline CDR1 and CDR2: SGHRS and YFSETQ. V lost 0 bases and J lost 7; bases outside the gene matches: 3. CDR3 in DNA: TGCGCCAGCAGCTTGGAAAGGGAGGGGACCCAGTACTTC. Its translation is CASSLEREGTQYF.

The chain is built from TRBV19 and TRBJ2-7, with D possibly TRBD1 on 6 matching bases. Germline V lookup: CDR1 LNHDA, CDR2 SQIVND (reference sequence). The CDR3 consists of 14 residues. The V and J ends lost 1 base and 2 bases respectively, with 9 bases between them. CDR3 in DNA: TGTGCCAGTAGTATAGGACAGGCCACCTACGAGCAGTACTTC. This translates into CASSIGQATYEQYF.